This note documents a single T cell receptor beta chain sequence. The data are from a study of cytomegalovirus exposure and HLA in healthy donors. Study context: An analysis done earlier identified approximately 120 million unique TCR beta sequences from 190 million or so T cells.

Primers: 60 Vbeta forward and 13 Jbeta reverse. Libraries were prepared by immunoSEQ multiplex PCR; TCRdb keeps only in-frame clonotypes and omits some of them. The repertoire has 150,000 or so clones, 73% of them found once; the top ten carry 1.5% to 2%. This CDR3 region has 13 residues. Trimming took off 1 base at V and 7 bases at J, with 10 bases between the two ends. Germline values: CDR1 SNHLY, CDR2 FYNNEI. This chain connects TRBV2 to TRBJ1-1; D is ambiguous. Material: PBMCs. The clonotype originates from a woman between 18 and 29 years old in good health and CMV-seronegative. CDR3 nucleotide sequence: TGTGCCAGCAGTGAAGATTGGGCAGGTGAAGCTTTCTTT. It translates to CASSEDWAGEAFF.